One and the same sample provided the 24 T cell receptor beta chains below, sequenced in a study of cytomegalovirus exposure and HLA in healthy donors. The PCR ran on 60 Vbeta and 13 Jbeta primers. Method: immunoSEQ multiplex PCR; TCRdb's copy keeps in-frame clones and lacks some. Seen here are about 130,000 clones, roughly 9.6% observed once, and the top ten hold roughly 7%. The specimen sequenced was PBMCs. Every receptor here comes from a woman aged 40-49 years in good health and CMV-seropositive.

The gene calls are TRBV4-1 and TRBJ2-3; TRBD2 agrees at 8 bases. The V and J ends lost 6 bases and 2 bases, in that order; junction bases with no gene match: 13. The CDR3 totals 17 residues. The germline gives CDR1 MGHRA, CDR2 YSYEKL. In nucleotides, the CDR3 is TGCGCCAGCAGTCCCCAAAGTACTAGCGGCACCACAGATACGCAGTATTTT. The encoded protein is CASSPQSTSGTTDTQYF.

In regard to this clone: Distinct nucleotide sequences in the sample also encode this CDR3. The chain uses TRBV27 and TRBJ2-1; TRBD1 matches 7 bases. V shed 3 bases and J 4 bases; nucleotides not matched to a gene: 6. The CDR3 extends over 15 amino acids. The V gene's germline CDR1 is MNHEY and CDR2 SMNVEV (reference sequence). The CDR3 bases are TGTGCCAGCAGTTTTCTCAGGGGGTTATACAATGAGCAGTTCTTC. Translation: CASSFLRGLYNEQFF.

This sequence joins TRBV2 and TRBJ2-5, with 8 bases matching TRBD1. After removal of 4 bases from V and 5 bases from J, the junction contained 9 bases not matched to a gene. Germline CDR1 reads SNHLY; CDR2 reads FYNNEI. The CDR3 loop spans 15 amino acids. The CDR3: CASSADRGYRETQYF. The CDR3 DNA reads as TGTGCCAGCAGTGCCGACAGGGGTTATAGGGAGACCCAGTACTTC.

This clone came up a few times. The chain employs TRBV5-1 and TRBJ2-2; weak D call: TRBD1 (5 bases). Germline values: CDR1 SGHRS, CDR2 YFSETQ. The CDR3 spans 16 residues. The V end was cut by 3 bases, the J end by 1 base, with 13 bases between. CDR3 nucleotide sequence: TGCGCCAGCAGCTCCCAACCAACAGGGAACACCGGGGAGCTGTTTTTT. Its protein product is CASSSQPTGNTGELFF.

The genes are TRBV28 and TRBJ1-1; 7 bases match TRBD1. There are 14 residues in the CDR3. The J segment lost 6 bases and the V segment lost 6 bases, leaving 10 bases of the junction unmatched. Germline-derived CDR1 and CDR2 are MDHEN and SYDVKM. The DNA for the CDR3 is TGTGCCAGCAGCCCGACAGGGTATCGGTCTGAAGCTTTCTTT. This codes for CASSPTGYRSEAFF.

In this sample, this clone turned up a few times. The chain couples TRBV29-1 to TRBJ1-5, with 10 bases matching TRBD1. The ends lost 6 bases at V and 5 bases at J; junction bases unmatched: 4. The length of the CDR3 is 13 residues. Germline CDR1 SQVTM, CDR2 ANQGSEA. This chain's CDR3 is CSVAGTGDQPQHF. For the CDR3, the DNA is TGCAGCGTGGCAGGGACAGGGGATCAGCCCCAGCATTTT.

This chain's CDR3 is CASSQDPGTPHSGNTIYF. DNA of the CDR3: TGCGCCAGCAGCCAAGACCCCGGGACACCTCACTCTGGAAACACCATATATTTT. The chain couples TRBV4-1 to TRBJ1-3; a weak D match, TRBD1 (6 bases). This CDR3 contains 18 residues. Germline values: CDR1 MGHRA, CDR2 YSYEKL. Trimming took 0 bases from V and 0 from J, leaving 15 bases between them.

This clone has a handful of counts. This rearrangement joins TRBV15 to TRBJ1-5; D is perhaps TRBD1 (5 bases). V was cut by 8 bases and J by 2 bases, with 10 bases left in between. CDR3 length: 13 amino acids. The germline gives CDR1 LNHNV, CDR2 YYDKDF (reference sequence). As DNA, the CDR3 is TGTGCCACCCGGTTAGGGGGCAATCAGCCCCAGCATTTT. It is translated as CATRLGGNQPQHF.

This clone was seen a few times. V usage is TRBV7-3 and J usage is TRBJ2-7, with D possibly being TRBD1 (7 bases). Germline CDR1 is SGHTA and CDR2 is FQGTGA. Trimming left V 0 bases short and J 7 bases short, with 10 bases between. The CDR3 has 13 amino acids. The CDR3 coding sequence is TGTGCCAGCAGCTTAACGGCAGGGGGGGAGCAGTACTTC. It codes for CASSLTAGGEQYF.

This clone showed up just a few times. The V and J genes are TRBV10-3 and TRBJ1-2, with TRBD1 matching over 7 bases. Germline-derived CDR1 and CDR2 are ENHRY and SYGVKD. The CDR3 extends over 14 amino acids. V lost 3 bases and J lost 4; bases outside the gene matches: 5. CDR3: CAISEVGTAYGYTF. The CDR3 DNA is TGTGCCATCAGTGAAGTGGGGACAGCCTATGGCTACACCTTC.

The chain joins TRBV5-6 to TRBJ2-5, with 7 bases that match TRBD1. The germline CDR1 and CDR2 sequences are SGHDT and YYEEEE. V gave up 0 bases and J gave up 5 bases; unmatched junction bases: 7. This CDR3 spans 15 amino acids. This CDR3 is CASSLGQGVGETQYF. Written as DNA, the CDR3 is TGTGCCAGCAGCTTGGGGCAGGGGGTTGGGGAGACCCAGTACTTC.

V and J are TRBV11-2 and TRBJ2-2; a possible D gene is TRBD2 (6 bases). Germline loops: CDR1 SGHAT, CDR2 FQNNGV. This CDR3 spans 15 amino acids. V shed 1 base and J shed 7 bases, with 13 bases lying between them. In DNA form, the CDR3 reads TGTGCCAGCAGCTTAGGTCTCAGGGAGGACGGGGAGCTGTTTTTT. As protein: CASSLGLREDGELFF.

This clone occurred a few times. The chain couples TRBV10-1 to TRBJ2-2; D possibly corresponds to TRBD2 (5 bases). This CDR3 is 15 amino acids long. V lost 2 bases, J lost 1 base, and 8 bases lay in between. CDR1 and CDR2 from the germline V gene are WNHNN and SYGVQD (reference sequence). CDR3 sequence: CASSEGLLNTGELFF. The DNA of the CDR3 is TGCGCCAGCAGTGAGGGACTCCTGAACACCGGGGAGCTGTTTTTT.

The chain uses TRBV19 and TRBJ1-5, with 8 nucleotides matching TRBD1. After removal of 4 bases from V and 3 bases from J, the junction contained 11 bases not matched to a gene. This CDR3 has 17 amino acids. Germline CDR1 reads LNHDA; CDR2 reads SQIVND (reference sequence). CDR3 in amino acids: CASSKRDQGASNQPQHF. CDR3 DNA: TGTGCCAGTAGTAAAAGAGATCAGGGGGCGTCCAATCAGCCCCAGCATTTT.

The table lists this clone with a few counts. The genes are TRBV7-3 and TRBJ1-1, with TRBD1 identical over 12 bases. The V segment lost 5 bases and the J segment 8 bases; nucleotides outside the gene matches: 3. This CDR3 spans 13 amino acids. The V gene's germline CDR1 is SGHTA and CDR2 FQGTGA. CDR3 residues: CASSPGTGGEAFF. CDR3 nucleotide sequence: TGTGCCAGCAGCCCGGGGACAGGGGGCGAAGCTTTCTTT.

This clone has just a few counts. V gene TRBV5-6 combines with J gene TRBJ2-2, with TRBD2 matching 9 bases. Germline loops: CDR1 SGHDT, CDR2 YYEEEE. The CDR3 is 16 residues long. The trim removed 1 base at V and 5 bases at J, leaving 6 bases unmatched. The chain's CDR3 is CASSLSLAGGTGELFF. The CDR3 DNA sequence: TGTGCCAGCAGCTTGTCACTCGCGGGAGGGACCGGGGAGCTGTTTTTT.

This clone was counted only a few times. The rearrangement uses TRBV7-8 and TRBJ2-2; 9 bases fit TRBD1. V lost 3 bases, J lost 0 bases, and 5 bases stayed unmatched. Per germline, CDR1 SGHVS and CDR2 FQNEAQ. CDR3 length: 17 amino acids. The chain's CDR3 is CASSLDRGRANTGELFF. Here the CDR3 DNA reads TGTGCCAGCAGCTTGGACAGGGGCCGAGCGAACACCGGGGAGCTGTTTTTT.

V gene TRBV4-2 combines with J gene TRBJ2-7, with a weak D call TRBD2 (5 bases). The germline gives CDR1 LGHNA, CDR2 YNFKEQ. CDR3 length: 16 amino acids. V was trimmed by 1 base and J by 0 bases, leaving 13 bases between them. The CDR3 region is CASSQGRGGSSYEQYF. As DNA, the CDR3 is TGTGCCAGCAGCCAAGGGCGCGGAGGAAGCTCCTACGAGCAGTACTTC.

This chain links TRBV19 with TRBJ1-1, with TRBD1 matching 8 bases. In germline, CDR1 is LNHDA, CDR2 SQIVND (reference sequence). V dropped 8 bases and J dropped 5; count of bases not matched to a gene: 7. This CDR3 contains 13 residues. The DNA for the CDR3 is TGTGCCAGTGAGGGACAGGAGAGGACTGAAGCTTTCTTT. Translated, it gives CASEGQERTEAFF.

This clone was seen more than once but under ten times. V is TRBV29-1 and J is TRBJ2-1, with 8 bases fitting TRBD2. This CDR3 contains 13 residues. The ends lost 8 bases at V and 1 base at J; junction bases unmatched: 4. The germline CDR1 and CDR2 sequences are SQVTM and ANQGSEA. The CDR3 sequence is CSTGLASYNEQFF. DNA for the CDR3: TGCAGCACCGGACTAGCATCCTACAATGAGCAGTTCTTC.

A few counts support this clone. The chain links TRBV7-8 to TRBJ1-4; D ambiguous. V shed 4 bases and J shed 8 bases, with 11 bases lying between them. The length of the CDR3 is 13 residues. The germline CDR1 and CDR2 sequences are SGHVS and FQNEAQ. This CDR3 is CASSSRLREKLFF. The CDR3 nucleotides read TGTGCCAGCAGCTCGCGGTTGAGAGAAAAACTGTTTTTT.

This clone was recorded a few times. This chain uses TRBV18 with TRBJ1-1, with 8 bases matching TRBD1. V trimming: 0 bases; J trimming: 9 bases; junction bases outside the gene matches: 6. There are 14 residues in the CDR3. Germline V gives CDR1 KGHSH, CDR2 LQKENI. The CDR3 here is CASSPPGQEGKAFF. The CDR3 coding sequence is TGTGCCAGCTCACCACCGGGACAGGAGGGGAAAGCTTTCTTT.

The chain carries TRBV12-2 and TRBJ2-5; TRBD1, the table's D call, lacks a check against the DNA. TRBV12-2 is shown as a pseudogene. The CDR3 is 16 amino acids. The CDR3 sequence is CASRRRTTGGQETQYF. The CDR3 region has the DNA TGTGCAAGTCGTCGAAGGACCACAGGGGGCCAAGAGACCCAGTACTTC.

This clone has just a few counts. The chain carries TRBV6-5 and TRBJ1-1; D gene unclear. V lost 5 bases, J lost 1 base, and 11 bases lay in between. The CDR3 runs 14 residues. CDR1 and CDR2 from the germline V gene are MNHEY and SVGAGI. The CDR3, as DNA: TGTGCCAGCAGTCCCCGGAGGGAGAACACTGAAGCTTTCTTT. This gives the protein CASSPRRENTEAFF.